The 10 T cell receptor beta chains presented below share a single source sample, sequenced in a study of blood T cells in healthy people across ages. PCR was performed a second time for about 6 to 12 cycles using a sample-barcoded 5' primer and a J-beta primer mix. TCRdb re-called the 5' RACE reads through MiXCR, storing one row per CDR3 protein. The sample holds nearly 800,000 distinct CDR3 sequences, roughly 50% seen once. Material for sequencing was blood. These receptors were taken from a man aged 40-49 years in good health.

The rearrangement links TRBV28 to TRBJ2-4; D gene ambiguous. The J call is doubtful: the DNA matches TRBJ2-7 better. CDR1 MDHEN and CDR2 SYDVKM come from the germline V gene. The CDR3 has 11 residues. The CDR3 nucleotides read TGTGCCAGCAGCCTAAACTCCGAGCAGTACTTC. Protein sequence: CASSLNSEQYF.

The rearrangement links TRBV27 to TRBJ2-3; a possible D gene is TRBD2 (5 bases). The CDR3 is 16 amino acids. V dropped 3 bases and J dropped 7 bases, with 20 bases sitting between them. Per the germline V gene, CDR1 is MNHEY and CDR2 is SMNVEV (reference sequence). Written as DNA, the CDR3 is TGTGCCAGCAGTTTTGACCGCGGACTCAACTCAAATACGCAGTATTTT. Its protein product is CASSFDRGLNSNTQYF.

This chain links TRBV28 with TRBJ1-5, with 7 bases matching TRBD1. CDR1 is MDHEN and CDR2 is SYDVKM in the germline V gene. Losses at the gene ends were 5 bases for V and 3 bases for J; bases not matched to a gene: 7. The CDR3 is 15 amino acids. The CDR3 sequence is CASSLGQANNQPQHF. For the CDR3, the DNA is TGTGCCAGCAGTCTAGGACAGGCGAACAATCAGCCCCAGCATTTT.

This rearrangement joins TRBV5-1 to TRBJ2-7; 7 bases map to TRBD2. Germline CDR1 SGHRS, CDR2 YFSETQ. This CDR3 has 16 residues. The trim removed 4 bases at V and 6 bases at J, leaving 16 bases unmatched. CDR3 in DNA: TGCGCCAGCAGCAAACGACCAACTAGCGTCGTCCGCGAGCAGTACTTC. Amino acid sequence: CASSKRPTSVVREQYF.

About this clonotype itself: It is unclear where the CDR3 begins or ends on the DNA, so no DNA is shown, and the CDR3 is as TCRdb lists it. The rearrangement links TRBV28 to TRBJ2-3; the table names TRBD1, a call not compared with the DNA. A total of 15 residues make up the CDR3, ends included. CDR1 and CDR2 from the germline V gene are MDHEN and SYDVKM. CDR3: CASSSSTGRTDTQYF.

This clonotype was detected only once. The chain carries TRBV6-5 and TRBJ2-7; 10 bases agree with TRBD2. The trim removed 6 bases at V and 2 bases at J, leaving 10 bases unmatched. The CDR3 sequence is 16 residues long. Germline V gene lookup returns CDR1 MNHEY and CDR2 SVGAGI. CDR3 bases: TGTGCCAGCAGGGAGGGGACTAGCGCGAATGCCTACGAGCAGTACTTC. It yields the protein CASREGTSANAYEQYF.

This clonotype has just a few counts. This sequence joins TRBV20-1 and TRBJ2-2; the D is unclear. The ends were cut back, 0 bases at V and 0 bases at J, with 8 bases in the middle. Germline CDR1 is DFQATT and CDR2 is SNEGSKA (reference sequence). The length of the CDR3 is 15 residues. CDR3: CSARDGSANTGELFF. The CDR3 bases are TGCAGTGCTAGAGACGGTTCAGCGAACACCGGGGAGCTGTTTTTT.

In this sample, this clonotype turned up a few times. The chain couples TRBV20-1 to TRBJ2-4, with 8 bases identical to TRBD2. The J call may be faulty, since TRBJ2-5 better matches the DNA end. Germline V gene lookup returns CDR1 DFQATT and CDR2 SNEGSKA (reference sequence). The CDR3 is made up of 15 amino acids. CDR3 nucleotide sequence: TGCAGTGCTAGAGATCGGACTAGCCTTGGGGGGACCCAGTACTTC. It translates to CSARDRTSLGGTQYF.

This clonotype was detected ten times or more. The J gene is TRBJ2-3, the V gene TRBV24-1, with TRBD1 identical over 7 bases. Germline V CDR1 and CDR2: KGHDR, SFDVKD. CDR3 length: 16 amino acids. Unmatched junction bases numbered 9, after V lost 7 bases and J lost 0 bases. CDR3 loop: CATRETGQTSTDTQYF. The CDR3, as DNA: TGTGCCACCAGGGAGACGGGACAGACAAGCACAGATACGCAGTATTTT.

This clonotype was seen more than once but under ten times. The gene calls are TRBV7-2 and TRBJ2-7, with D unclear. Germline assignment: CDR1 SGHTA and CDR2 FQGNSA. This CDR3 region has 12 residues. V lost 5 bases and J 7 bases, leaving 12 bases between the germline ends. The CDR3 DNA reads as TGTGCCAGCAGCGCTCTGACTTGGGAGCAGTACTTC. This codes for CASSALTWEQYF. The whole variable domain, filled in from reference TRBV7-2 and TRBJ2-7, reads GAGVSQSPSNKVTEKGKDVELRCDPISGHTALYWYRQSLGQGLEFLIYFQGNSAPDKSGLPSDRFSAERTGGSVSTLTIQRTQQEDSAVYLCASSALTWEQYFGPGTRLTVT.